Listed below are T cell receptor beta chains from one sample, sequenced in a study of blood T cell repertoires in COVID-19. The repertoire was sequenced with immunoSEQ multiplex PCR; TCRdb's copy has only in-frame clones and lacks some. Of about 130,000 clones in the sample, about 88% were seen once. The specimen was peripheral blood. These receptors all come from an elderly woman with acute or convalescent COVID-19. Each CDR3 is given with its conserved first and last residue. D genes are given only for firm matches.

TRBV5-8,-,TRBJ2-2,CATGLAAMNTGELFF
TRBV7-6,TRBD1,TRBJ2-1,CASSLGGQAYNEQFF
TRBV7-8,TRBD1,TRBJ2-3,CASSLAPGGDRGQLADTQYF
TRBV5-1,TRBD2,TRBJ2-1,CASSLGGSGTYNEQFF
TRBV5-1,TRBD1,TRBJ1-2,CASSAGGEGYGYTF
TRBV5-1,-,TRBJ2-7,CASSERDTVYEQYF
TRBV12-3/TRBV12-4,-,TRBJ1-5,CASNERFNQPQHF
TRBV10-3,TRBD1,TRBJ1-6,CAIRGTVDSPLHF
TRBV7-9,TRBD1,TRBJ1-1,CASTTREGADLGTEAFF
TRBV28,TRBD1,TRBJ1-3,CASSLRTGSGNTIYF
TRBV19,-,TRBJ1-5,CASSIDRFRRQHF
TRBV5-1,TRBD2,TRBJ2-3,CASSFWGLAGADTQYF
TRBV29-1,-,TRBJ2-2,CSVCRDTGELFF
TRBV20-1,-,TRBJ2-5,CSARDEGAQYF
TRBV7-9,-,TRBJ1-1,CASSIRGGTEAFF
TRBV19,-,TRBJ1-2,CASSMTRGDYTF